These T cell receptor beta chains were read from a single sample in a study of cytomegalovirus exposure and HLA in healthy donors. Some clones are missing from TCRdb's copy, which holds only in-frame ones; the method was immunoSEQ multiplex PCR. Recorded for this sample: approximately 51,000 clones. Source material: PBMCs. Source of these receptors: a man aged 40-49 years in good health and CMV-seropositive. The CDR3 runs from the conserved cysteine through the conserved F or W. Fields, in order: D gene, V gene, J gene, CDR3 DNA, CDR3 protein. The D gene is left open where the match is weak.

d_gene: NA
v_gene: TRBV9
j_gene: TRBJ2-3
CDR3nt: TGTGCCAGCAGCTTAACATTTGCCCCCTCAGATACGCAGTATTTT
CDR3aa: CASSLTFAPSDTQYF

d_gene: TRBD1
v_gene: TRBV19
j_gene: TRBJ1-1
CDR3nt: TGTGCCAGTAGTGGAGGGGGCCTCTCGAACACTGAAGCTTTCTTT
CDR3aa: CASSGGGLSNTEAFF

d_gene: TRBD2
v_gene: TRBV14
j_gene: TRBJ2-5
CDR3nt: TGTGCCAGCAGCCAAGGATTGTCGGGAGGACTAGGAGAGACCCAGTACTTC
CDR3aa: CASSQGLSGGLGETQYF

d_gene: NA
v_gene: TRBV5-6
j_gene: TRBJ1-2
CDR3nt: TGTGCCAGCAGCTTTTCTCGTAGTAACTATGGCTACACCTTC
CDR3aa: CASSFSRSNYGYTF

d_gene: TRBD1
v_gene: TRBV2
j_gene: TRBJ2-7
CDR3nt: TGTGCCAGCAGTTTAGTCCCGGGACAGGGGGTCGAGCAGTACTTC
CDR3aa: CASSLVPGQGVEQYF

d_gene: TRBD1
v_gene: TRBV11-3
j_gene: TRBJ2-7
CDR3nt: TGTGCCAGCAGCTCCGGGACAGGGGGCGTCTTCGACGAGCAGTACTTC
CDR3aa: CASSSGTGGVFDEQYF

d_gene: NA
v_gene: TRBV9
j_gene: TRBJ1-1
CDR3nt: TGTGCCAGCAGCGGCCAGGTGAACACTGAAGCTTTCTTT
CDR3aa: CASSGQVNTEAFF

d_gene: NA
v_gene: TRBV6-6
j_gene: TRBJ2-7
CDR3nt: TGTGCCAGCAGCCGGGGCGGGGGCCTCGAGCAGTACTTC
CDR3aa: CASSRGGGLEQYF

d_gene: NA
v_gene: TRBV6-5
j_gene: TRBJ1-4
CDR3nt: TGCGCCAGCAGTTACGGGCCCCCTCCGGATGAAAAACTGTTTTTT
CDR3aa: CASSYGPPPDEKLFF

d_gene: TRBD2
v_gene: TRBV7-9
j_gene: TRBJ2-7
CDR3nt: TGTGCCAGCAGCTTAGGGAGCGGGAAGGAATACGAGCAGTACTTC
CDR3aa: CASSLGSGKEYEQYF

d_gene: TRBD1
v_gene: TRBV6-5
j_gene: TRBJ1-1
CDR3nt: TGTGCCAGCAGTCCCAGGACAGGGAACACTGAAGCTTTCTTT
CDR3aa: CASSPRTGNTEAFF

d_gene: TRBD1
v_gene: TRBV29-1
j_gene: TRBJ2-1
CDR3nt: TGCAGCCCCAGGACAGGGAGCAATGAGCAGTTCTTC
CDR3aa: CSPRTGSNEQFF

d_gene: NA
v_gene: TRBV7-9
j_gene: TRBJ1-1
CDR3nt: TGTGCCAGCCAAAACACAGCGAACACTGAAGCTTTCTTT
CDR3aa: CASQNTANTEAFF

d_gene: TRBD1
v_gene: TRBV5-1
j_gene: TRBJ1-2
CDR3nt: TGCGCCAGCAGCTTGGATACAACAGGGGGCTCCTATGGCTACACCTTC
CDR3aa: CASSLDTTGGSYGYTF

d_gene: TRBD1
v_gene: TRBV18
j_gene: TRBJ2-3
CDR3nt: TGTGCCAGCTCAAACATACCCCGGGGGACAGGGACAGATACGCAGTATTTT
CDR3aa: CASSNIPRGTGTDTQYF

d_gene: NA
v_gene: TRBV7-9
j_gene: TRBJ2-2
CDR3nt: TGTGCCAGCAGCCTAATTAGCGTGAACACCGGGGAGCTGTTTTTT
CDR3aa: CASSLISVNTGELFF

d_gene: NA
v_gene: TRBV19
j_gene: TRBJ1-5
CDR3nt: TGTGCCAGTAGTCGTCTCTGGGGAGGCAATCAGCCCCAGCATTTT
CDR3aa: CASSRLWGGNQPQHF

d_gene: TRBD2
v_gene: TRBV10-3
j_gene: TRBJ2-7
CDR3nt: TGTGCCATCAGTGAGGCCGGGACTAGCGGGGGATACGAGCAGTACTTC
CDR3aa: CAISEAGTSGGYEQYF

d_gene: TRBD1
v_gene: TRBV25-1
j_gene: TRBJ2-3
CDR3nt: TGTGCCAGCAGCCTTCCGGGACAGGGTTCGCAGTATTTT
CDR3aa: CASSLPGQGSQYF

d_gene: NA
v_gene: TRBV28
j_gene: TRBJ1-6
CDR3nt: TGTGCCAGTACATCGGGGAATTCACCCCTCCACTTT
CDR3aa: CASTSGNSPLHF

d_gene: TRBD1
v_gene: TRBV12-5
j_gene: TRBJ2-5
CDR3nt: TGTGCTAGTGGTTTAGGACAGGGCCAAGAGACCCAGTACTTC
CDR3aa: CASGLGQGQETQYF

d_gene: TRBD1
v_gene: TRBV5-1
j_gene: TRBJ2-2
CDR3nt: TGCGCCAGCAGCTTCCAGGGGGCAGCCGGGGAGCTGTTTTTT
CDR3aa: CASSFQGAAGELFF

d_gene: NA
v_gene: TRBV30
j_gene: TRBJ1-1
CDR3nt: TGTGCCTGGAGTGTACCCCCGACAGGTAGAACTGAAGCTTTCTTT
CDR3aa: CAWSVPPTGRTEAFF

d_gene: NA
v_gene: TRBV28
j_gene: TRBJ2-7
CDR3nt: TGTGCCAGTACCGTGGCAGGGAACAGATACGAGCAGTACTTC
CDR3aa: CASTVAGNRYEQYF